These T cell receptor beta chains were read from a single sample in a study of T-cell memory formation after mild COVID-19. TCRdb re-called the 5' RACE reads with MiXCR, one entry per CDR3 protein. The profile shows roughly 350,000 distinct CDR3 sequences, approximately 15% of them singletons. The sample was PBMCs or a T cell subset sorted from them (not recorded which). Every receptor here comes from a man aged 18 to 30 who had mild COVID-19 (a few samples of this study predate the infection). Cell type and time point are not known. Both conserved end residues are part of each CDR3. The order of the fields is clone size, J gene, D gene, V gene, CDR3 DNA, CDR3 protein. A D gene is named only where the DNA matches it firmly. Not every row has a clone size; where given, it reads once, few, many or a size class.

clone size: few
J gene: TRBJ1-5
D gene: TRBD1
V gene: TRBV20-1
CDR3 DNA: TGCAGTGCTAGAGGACAGGGTATCAATCAGCCCCAGCATTTT
CDR3 protein: CSARGQGINQPQHF

clone size: few
J gene: TRBJ1-3
D gene: .
V gene: TRBV6-6
CDR3 DNA: TGTGCCAGCAGTTCCCTTATTGGACAGCCGCACGTCTCTGGAAACACCATATATTTT
CDR3 protein: CASSSLIGQPHVSGNTIYF

clone size: many
J gene: TRBJ1-1
D gene: .
V gene: TRBV2
CDR3 DNA: TGTGCCAGCAAGCCCGCGGGGAACACTGAAGCTTTCTTT
CDR3 protein: CASKPAGNTEAFF

clone size: .
J gene: TRBJ2-6
D gene: .
V gene: TRBV7-9
CDR3 DNA: TGTGCCAGCGCCCTGCTCTCTGGGGCCAACGTCCTGACTTTC
CDR3 protein: CASALLSGANVLTF

clone size: .
J gene: TRBJ2-5
D gene: .
V gene: TRBV19
CDR3 DNA: TGTGCCAGTAGTATAGAACAGGGACCCTACGGAGAGACCCAGTACTTC
CDR3 protein: CASSIEQGPYGETQYF

clone size: .
J gene: TRBJ2-1
D gene: .
V gene: TRBV5-1
CDR3 DNA: TGCGCCAGCAGCTTGGCCCGACGGGCTTGGGACAATGAGCAGTTCTTC
CDR3 protein: CASSLARRAWDNEQFF

clone size: few
J gene: TRBJ2-2
D gene: TRBD1
V gene: TRBV4-2
CDR3 DNA: TGTGCCAGCAGCCAAGGACAGGGGCCAAACACCGGGGAGCTGTTTTTT
CDR3 protein: CASSQGQGPNTGELFF

clone size: few
J gene: TRBJ2-3
D gene: .
V gene: TRBV15
CDR3 DNA: TGTGCCACCAGCAGTGTATTTAGGGGCGGCTCAGATACGCAGTATTTT
CDR3 protein: CATSSVFRGGSDTQYF

clone size: .
J gene: TRBJ2-3
D gene: .
V gene: TRBV6-5
CDR3 DNA: TGTGCCAGCAGCTTACAGGGTACGACTAGCACAGATACGCAGTATTTT
CDR3 protein: CASSLQGTTSTDTQYF

clone size: many
J gene: TRBJ2-1
D gene: TRBD2
V gene: TRBV11-3
CDR3 DNA: TGTGCCAGCAGCTTAGGAGATAGCGGGCCCTACAATGAGCAGTTCTTC
CDR3 protein: CASSLGDSGPYNEQFF

clone size: few
J gene: TRBJ1-2
D gene: .
V gene: TRBV7-2
CDR3 DNA: TGTGCCAGCACCTTACAGCCAGGTCCGAGGGGCTACACCTTC
CDR3 protein: CASTLQPGPRGYTF

clone size: few
J gene: TRBJ1-6
D gene: .
V gene: TRBV4-1
CDR3 DNA: TGCGCCAGCGCCTTGACAGGACGGAATTCACCCCTCCACTTT
CDR3 protein: CASALTGRNSPLHF

clone size: few
J gene: TRBJ2-7
D gene: TRBD1
V gene: TRBV4-1
CDR3 DNA: TGCGCCAGCAGCCAGATCTCAGGGGGCATCGTGAACGAGCAGTACTTC
CDR3 protein: CASSQISGGIVNEQYF

clone size: few
J gene: TRBJ2-1
D gene: TRBD2
V gene: TRBV20-1
CDR3 DNA: TGCAGCCCCTATACTAGCGGGGGTGCGGGGGAGCAGTTCTTC
CDR3 protein: CSPYTSGGAGEQFF

clone size: few
J gene: TRBJ2-5
D gene: TRBD2
V gene: TRBV18
CDR3 DNA: TGTGCCAGCTCAGCCCCGTCAAGCGGGGGGGAAGAGACCCAGTACTTC
CDR3 protein: CASSAPSSGGEETQYF

clone size: many
J gene: TRBJ1-3
D gene: .
V gene: TRBV5-1
CDR3 DNA: TGCGCCAGCAGCTTGGACCCGGTTGGAAACACCATATATTTT
CDR3 protein: CASSLDPVGNTIYF

clone size: few
J gene: TRBJ1-2
D gene: .
V gene: TRBV12-3/TRBV12-4
CDR3 DNA: TGTGCCAGCAGTAAAGACGGGACCGCCCCTGACTCTAACTATGGCTACACCTTC
CDR3 protein: CASSKDGTAPDSNYGYTF

clone size: .
J gene: TRBJ2-2
D gene: .
V gene: TRBV10-1
CDR3 DNA: TGCGCCAGCAGAAAGGACGGAGCCACCGGGGAGCTGTTTTTT
CDR3 protein: CASRKDGATGELFF

clone size: .
J gene: TRBJ2-5
D gene: TRBD2
V gene: TRBV30
CDR3 DNA: TGTGCCTGGCGGACTAGCGGATCTAAAGAGACCCAGTACTTC
CDR3 protein: CAWRTSGSKETQYF

clone size: .
J gene: TRBJ1-5
D gene: .
V gene: TRBV4-2
CDR3 DNA: TGTGCCAGCAGCCAAGTTGGGCAGTGGAATCAGCCCCAGCATTTT
CDR3 protein: CASSQVGQWNQPQHF

clone size: once
J gene: TRBJ2-3
D gene: .
V gene: TRBV6-2/TRBV6-3
CDR3 DNA: TGTGCCAGCAGTTACTCGTTGGAGAGCACAGATACGCAGTATTTT
CDR3 protein: CASSYSLESTDTQYF

clone size: .
J gene: TRBJ2-2
D gene: TRBD1
V gene: TRBV12-3/TRBV12-4
CDR3 DNA: TGTGCCAGCATCTTAGGACAGGGGGGTACCGGGGAGCTGTTTTTT
CDR3 protein: CASILGQGGTGELFF

clone size: few
J gene: TRBJ2-7
D gene: .
V gene: TRBV10-1
CDR3 DNA: TGCGCCAGCAGTGAGAAGAGGGGCGGCGAGCAGTACTTC
CDR3 protein: CASSEKRGGEQYF

clone size: few
J gene: TRBJ2-5
D gene: .
V gene: TRBV28
CDR3 DNA: TGTGCCAGCAGTTTATTTGTGACAGCTAGAGAGACCCAGTACTTC
CDR3 protein: CASSLFVTARETQYF

clone size: few
J gene: TRBJ1-6
D gene: .
V gene: TRBV7-8
CDR3 DNA: TGTGCCAGCAGCTTATATCTGTCGGGTGTGAGCTCCTATAATTCACCCCTCCACTTT
CDR3 protein: CASSLYLSGVSSYNSPLHF

clone size: few
J gene: TRBJ2-5
D gene: .
V gene: TRBV6-5
CDR3 DNA: TGTGCCAGCAGGAGAACAGGGATAGAGACCCAGTACTTC
CDR3 protein: CASRRTGIETQYF

clone size: .
J gene: TRBJ1-4
D gene: .
V gene: TRBV5-1
CDR3 DNA: TGCGCCAGCAGCCCCCGTAGCGGCGATGCAACTAATGAAAAACTGTTTTTT
CDR3 protein: CASSPRSGDATNEKLFF

clone size: few
J gene: TRBJ2-7
D gene: TRBD2
V gene: TRBV11-2
CDR3 DNA: TGTGCCAGCAGCTTATTAGCGGGGGGCCTTTCCACCTACGAGCAGTACTTC
CDR3 protein: CASSLLAGGLSTYEQYF

clone size: few
J gene: TRBJ2-1
D gene: TRBD1
V gene: TRBV5-4
CDR3 DNA: TGTGCCAGCAGCTCGTACAGGGGGCAAAGTTCGAATGAGCAGTTCTTC
CDR3 protein: CASSSYRGQSSNEQFF

clone size: .
J gene: TRBJ1-1
D gene: .
V gene: TRBV18
CDR3 DNA: TGTGCCAGCTCACCACCCACGAGGAACACTGAAGCTTTCTTT
CDR3 protein: CASSPPTRNTEAFF